This T cell receptor beta chain was profiled in a study of blood T cell repertoires in COVID-19. The CDR3 is 18 residues long. CDR1 and CDR2 (germline): KGHDR, SFDVKD. Trimming took 3 bases from V and 1 from J; bases not matched to a gene: 12. TCRdb's table, derived via immunoSEQ multiplex PCR, lists solely in-frame clones and lacks some. Of approximately 60,000 clones in the sample, approximately 94% were seen once. Sequences were obtained from peripheral blood. This TCR came from a man in his 70s with active COVID-19. The V and J genes are TRBV24-1 and TRBJ2-3; TRBD2 agrees at 7 bases. DNA of the CDR3: TGTGCCACCAGTGATACTAAACCTCTAGCGGTAGGCACAGATACGCAGTATTTT. Encoded protein: CATSDTKPLAVGTDTQYF.